This T cell receptor (beta chain) was obtained from a study of persistence of HIV-infected CD4 T cells. A note on this clone: Its antigen is not identified.

Overlapping HIV-1 Gag 15-mer peptides at around 0.91 ug per peptide per mL were used. Sorting of responding CD4+ T cells relied on upregulated CD40 ligand together with CD69. PBMCs were depleted of CD8+ T cells before stimulation. This was the immunoSEQ version 4 assay in survey mode. Using immunoSEQ multiplex PCR, the repertoire was profiled, and TCRdb retains in-frame clones only, with some absent. There are tens of thousands of clones in the sample; around 67% occur only once, and around 1.8% lies in the top ten. The CDR3 is made up of 17 amino acids. The germline V gene has CDR1 MNHNS and CDR2 SASEGT. The trim removed 4 bases at V and 5 bases at J, leaving 12 bases unmatched. General study points: Within sorted populations, more oligoclonal TCRs accompanied more oligoclonal proviruses.

The source material was CD4+ T cells sorted from PBMCs after approximately 19-hour stimulation, sampled from a patient who received antiretroviral therapy. The J gene is TRBJ2-3, the V gene TRBV6-1, with 10 bases identical to TRBD2. The receptor was derived from an adult man with HIV who was CMV-seropositive. The CDR3 bases are TGTGCCAGCAGTGTTATCGAGCGGGGGGGCCAACTAGATACGCAGTATTTT. Protein product: CASSVIERGGQLDTQYF.